These T cell receptor beta chains were read from a single sample in a study of blood T cell repertoires in COVID-19. The method was immunoSEQ multiplex PCR; TCRdb's version includes in-frame clones alone and lacks a portion of them. The data hold approximately 230,000 clones, with approximately 90% observed a single time. The material sequenced was PBMCs or T cells enriched from blood (not recorded which). The origin of the receptors is a woman between 25 and 40 years old with acute COVID-19. Both conserved end residues are part of each CDR3. Rows may omit the clone size; those that give it use once, few, many or a size class.

V gene	clone size	J gene	CDR3 protein
TRBV19	once	TRBJ2-6	CASSIAGPYSSGANVLTF
TRBV3-1/TRBV3-2	.	TRBJ2-6	CASSQDLGSSGANVLTF
TRBV7-7	.	TRBJ2-2	CASSPQGGPGELFF
TRBV5-4	once	TRBJ1-4	CASSQPGTGGGLFF
TRBV28	once	TRBJ1-5	CASRNHTRGQPQHF
TRBV5-1	.	TRBJ1-5	CASSPGTGVDQPQHF
TRBV4-1	.	TRBJ2-3	CASSQVLVDTQYF
TRBV5-5	once	TRBJ2-7	CASSLGTGVGYEQYF
TRBV6-5	.	TRBJ2-7	CASSHGASGVFEQYF
TRBV7-9	.	TRBJ2-1	CASSSKGLAGVDEQFF
TRBV20-1	.	TRBJ1-2	CSARDGYGYTF
TRBV28	.	TRBJ1-2	CASGNWAAGDYGYTF
TRBV6-5	.	TRBJ1-2	CASSPQGGLSFGYTF
TRBV9	once	TRBJ2-3	CASSSGQGVVGYF
TRBV27	.	TRBJ2-1	CASSRSGREQFF
TRBV14	.	TRBJ1-6	CASSRNSGTPRISRSPLHF
TRBV30	.	TRBJ1-5	CAWRGQGIEPQHF
TRBV29-1	few	TRBJ1-1	CSVAPSNTEAFF
TRBV12-3/TRBV12-4	.	TRBJ1-3	CASSMSGGNTIYF
TRBV25-1	.	TRBJ1-4	CASSDLAGRHEKLFF
TRBV11-2	.	TRBJ2-2	CASSFRTGKTGELFF
TRBV19	.	TRBJ2-5	CASSILAGEQETQYF
TRBV6-2/TRBV6-3	.	TRBJ2-3	CASSYSVNDRVRTDTQYF
TRBV7-3	.	TRBJ2-1	CASSQPTSVFGSNEQFF
TRBV19	.	TRBJ1-4	CASKTGSRNEKLFF
TRBV9	.	TRBJ2-1	CASSVDHGGSWDEQFF
TRBV5-1	.	TRBJ1-3	CASGQGISGNTIYF
TRBV3-1/TRBV3-2	.	TRBJ1-6	CASSQDRASPLHF
TRBV6-5	.	TRBJ1-1	CASPGQENTEAFF
TRBV29-1	.	TRBJ1-2	CSVGQGGYTF